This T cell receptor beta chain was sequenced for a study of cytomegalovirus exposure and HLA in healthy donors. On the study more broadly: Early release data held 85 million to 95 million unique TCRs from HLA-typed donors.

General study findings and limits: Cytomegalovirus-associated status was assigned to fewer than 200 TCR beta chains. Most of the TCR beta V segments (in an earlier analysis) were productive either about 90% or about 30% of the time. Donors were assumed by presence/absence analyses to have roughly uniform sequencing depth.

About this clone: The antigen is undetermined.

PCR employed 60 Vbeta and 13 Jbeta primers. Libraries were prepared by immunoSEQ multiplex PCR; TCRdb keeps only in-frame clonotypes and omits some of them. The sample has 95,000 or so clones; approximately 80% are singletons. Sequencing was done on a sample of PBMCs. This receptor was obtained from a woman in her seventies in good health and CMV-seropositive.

CDR3 DNA: TGTGCCAGCAGCCCCGGACAGGGGTATAACGGAGAGACCCAGTACTTC. This encodes CASSPGQGYNGETQYF. The chain is built from TRBV5-4 and TRBJ2-5; 9 bases are a match to TRBD1. CDR1 SGHNT and CDR2 YYREEE come from the germline V gene (reference sequence). This CDR3 comprises 16 residues. The trim removed 4 bases at V and 4 bases at J, leaving 11 bases unmatched.